This T cell receptor beta chain emerged from a study of blood T cell repertoires in COVID-19. Overall study context: From T cells, B-cell-depleted T cells, or PBMCs came the material, which was cDNA or gDNA.

Assay used: immunoSEQ multiplex PCR; TCRdb lists only in-frame clones, some missing. The sample records about 260,000 clones, 75% to 90% being singletons. The CDR3 length is 14 residues. Germline assignment: CDR1 DFQATT and CDR2 SNEGSKA (reference sequence). With V trimmed by 5 bases and J by 8 bases, 11 bases remained unmatched. The chain combines TRBV20-1 with TRBJ2-1; 8 bases are shared with TRBD2. The clonotype comes from a woman in her forties with acute or convalescent COVID-19. Specimen: peripheral blood. CDR3 residues: CSAGGSGVRDEQFF. DNA of the CDR3: TGCAGTGCTGGTGGTAGCGGGGTAAGGGATGAGCAGTTCTTC.